One sample yielded the 11 T cell receptor beta chains listed below, sequenced in a study of lymphopenia after photon versus proton radiotherapy. Sequencing used immunoSEQ multiplex PCR; TCRdb keeps in-frame clones, though not all of them. The data contain 50,000 or so clones, about 92% of them seen just once; the ten biggest clones take up 15% to 20%. The input for sequencing was peripheral blood, taken from a patient treated with photon-based radiotherapy. These receptor sequences come from a woman aged 40 to 50 with cholangiocarcinoma.

This clone is a singleton in its sample. The V call is TRBV7-6, the J call TRBJ2-1, with D unclear. V was clipped by 1 base and J by 0 bases, with 13 bases between them. The CDR3 consists of 17 residues. CDR1 and CDR2 (germline): SGHVS, FNYEAQ. CDR3 nucleotide sequence: TGTGCCAGCAGCTTAGGGCCCCCCTTGAGCTCCTACAATGAGCAGTTCTTC. It yields the protein CASSLGPPLSSYNEQFF. The whole variable domain, filled in from reference TRBV7-6 and TRBJ2-1, reads GAGVSQSPRYKVTKRGQDVALRCDPISGHVSLYWYRQALGQGPEFLTYFNYEAQQDKSGLPNDRFSAERPEGSISTLTIQRTEQRDSAMYRCASSLGPPLSSYNEQFFGPGTRLTVL.

The genes are TRBV27 and TRBJ2-2; D gene ambiguous. The germline V gene has CDR1 MNHEY and CDR2 SMNVEV (reference sequence). Trimming left V 4 bases short and J 0 bases short, with 3 bases between. The CDR3 runs to 13 residues. CDR3: CASSYANTGELFF. Written as DNA, the CDR3 is TGTGCCAGCAGTTACGCGAACACCGGGGAGCTGTTTTTT.

The chain has TRBV19 and TRBJ2-5; D possibly matches TRBD1 or TRBD2 (5 bases each). The CDR3 covers 14 residues. The germline V gene encodes CDR1 LNHDA and CDR2 SQIVND (reference sequence). Deletions cut 7 bases from V and 5 bases from J, with 17 bases between. CDR3 DNA: TGTGCCAGTATGACCCTGGGACCGGGCGAGACCCAGTACTTC. Residues: CASMTLGPGETQYF.

The chain combines TRBV5-1 with TRBJ1-4, with D possibly being TRBD1 (5 bases). This CDR3 comprises 16 residues. Germline CDR1 and CDR2: SGHRS and YFSETQ. Deletions cut 4 bases from V and 6 bases from J, with 19 bases between. This CDR3 is CASSPGVGPYYEKLFF. As DNA, the CDR3 is TGCGCCAGCAGCCCGGGGGTGGGCCCCTACTATGAAAAACTGTTTTTT.

The rearrangement uses TRBV15 and TRBJ1-2, with 7 bases lining up with TRBD1. V was pared by 0 bases and J by 4 bases, with 5 bases of the junction left unmatched. The CDR3 is 15 residues long. The germline CDR1 and CDR2 sequences are LNHNV and YYDKDF (reference sequence). CDR3 region: CATSRDQDRSYGYTF. CDR3 in DNA: TGTGCCACCAGCAGAGATCAGGACAGGTCCTATGGCTACACCTTC.

The rearrangement joins TRBV19 to TRBJ1-1; D gene ambiguous. V lost 3 bases and J lost 0, with 5 bases in between. Germline V CDR1 and CDR2: LNHDA, SQIVND (reference sequence). The length of the CDR3 is 13 residues. The CDR3 nucleotides are TGTGCCAGTAGTATTTCCATGAACACTGAAGCTTTCTTT. Residues: CASSISMNTEAFF.

V and J are TRBV6-1 and TRBJ1-1; D unresolved. Trimming removed 5 bases at V and 6 bases at J, with 13 bases between. Germline CDR1 reads MNHNS; CDR2 reads SASEGT. This CDR3 is 13 amino acids long. DNA of the CDR3: TGTGCCAGCAGTTCCGACCACGGCGCTGAAGCTTTCTTT. This gives the protein CASSSDHGAEAFF.

This chain connects TRBV6-5 to TRBJ1-1, with TRBD1 as a possible D gene (5 bases). The V gene's germline CDR1 is MNHEY and CDR2 SVGAGI. The CDR3 has 14 residues. The V gene lost 2 bases and the J gene lost 0 bases, with 7 bases spanning the gap. CDR3 sequence reads: CASSYDSLNTEAFF. The CDR3 DNA sequence: TGTGCCAGCAGTTACGACAGCCTGAACACTGAAGCTTTCTTT.

This chain uses TRBV12-5 with TRBJ2-2; D is undetermined. Germline V gene data show CDR1 as LGHNT and CDR2 as FRNRAP. The ends were cut back, 5 bases at V and 5 bases at J, with 9 bases in the middle. The CDR3 covers 13 residues. The CDR3 DNA sequence: TGTGCTAGTGGTAAGGACGGTACCGGGGAGCTGTTTTTT. Encoded protein: CASGKDGTGELFF.

The CDR3 loop is CATSRGEVSPLHF. The CDR3 DNA reads as TGTGCCACCAGCAGAGGGGAGGTTTCACCCCTCCACTTT. The rearrangement uses TRBV15 and TRBJ1-6; no clear D. CDR1 and CDR2 from the germline V gene are LNHNV and YYDKDF (reference sequence). V lost 1 base and J lost 9, with 7 bases in between. The CDR3 sequence is 13 residues long.

The V call is TRBV5-6, the J call TRBJ2-3, with 9 bases lining up with TRBD2. The CDR3 loop spans 16 amino acids. The J segment lost 2 bases and the V segment lost 4 bases, leaving 8 bases of the junction unmatched. CDR1 and CDR2 from the germline V gene are SGHDT and YYEEEE. For the CDR3, the DNA is TGTGCCAGCAGCCGCACGGGACTAGCTGCCACAGATACGCAGTATTTT. Protein: CASSRTGLAATDTQYF.